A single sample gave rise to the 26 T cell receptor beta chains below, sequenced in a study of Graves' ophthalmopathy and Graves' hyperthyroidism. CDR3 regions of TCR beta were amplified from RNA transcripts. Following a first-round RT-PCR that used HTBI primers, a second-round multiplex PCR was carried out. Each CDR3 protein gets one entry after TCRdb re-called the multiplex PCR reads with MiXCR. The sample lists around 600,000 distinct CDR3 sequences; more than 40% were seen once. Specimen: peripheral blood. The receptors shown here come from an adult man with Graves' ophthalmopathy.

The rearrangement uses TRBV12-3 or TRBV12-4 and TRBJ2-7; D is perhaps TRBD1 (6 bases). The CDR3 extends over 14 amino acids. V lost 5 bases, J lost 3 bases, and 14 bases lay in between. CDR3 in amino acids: CASSHDRFGYEQYF. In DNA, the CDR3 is TGTGCCAGCAGTCATGACAGGTTTGGCTACGAGCAGTACTTC.

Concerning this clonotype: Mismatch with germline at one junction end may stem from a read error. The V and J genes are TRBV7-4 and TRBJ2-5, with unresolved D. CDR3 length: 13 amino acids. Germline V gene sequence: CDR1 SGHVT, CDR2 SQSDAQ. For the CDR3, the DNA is TGTGTCAGCAGAAGACGGCGCCAAGAGACCCAGTACTTC. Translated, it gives CVSRRRRQETQYF.

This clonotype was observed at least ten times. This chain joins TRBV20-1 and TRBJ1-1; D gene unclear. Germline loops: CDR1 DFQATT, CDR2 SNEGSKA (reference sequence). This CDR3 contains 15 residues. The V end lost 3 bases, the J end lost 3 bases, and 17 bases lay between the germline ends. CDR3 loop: CSASARGKKHTEAFF. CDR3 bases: TGCAGTGCTAGCGCTCGGGGAAAGAAGCACACTGAAGCTTTCTTT.

The CDR3 here is CASSRGAVTGESGANVLTF. DNA for the CDR3: TGTGCCAGCAGCCGGGGAGCAGTTACCGGGGAGTCTGGGGCCAACGTCCTGACTTTC. V gene TRBV7-9 combines with J gene TRBJ2-6, with a tentative D call TRBD2 (5 bases). The CDR3 consists of 19 residues. Trimming removed 5 bases from V and 1 base from J, with 21 bases in between. Germline CDR1 and CDR2: SEHNR and FQNEAQ (reference sequence). Full variable domain (remainder filled in from reference TRBV7-9 and TRBJ2-6): DTGVSQNPRHKITKRGQNVTFRCDPISEHNRLYWYRQTLGQGPEFLTYFQNEAQLEKSRLLSDRFSAERPKGSFSTLEIQRTEQGDSAMYLCASSRGAVTGESGANVLTFGAGSRLTVL.

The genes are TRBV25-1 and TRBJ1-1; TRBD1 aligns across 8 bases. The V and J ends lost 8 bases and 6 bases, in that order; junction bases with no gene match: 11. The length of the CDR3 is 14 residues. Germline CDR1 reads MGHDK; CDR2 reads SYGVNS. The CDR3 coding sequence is TGTGCCAGCTCACCGCAGGGGGCAAGGGCTGAAGCTTTCTTT. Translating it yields CASSPQGARAEAFF.

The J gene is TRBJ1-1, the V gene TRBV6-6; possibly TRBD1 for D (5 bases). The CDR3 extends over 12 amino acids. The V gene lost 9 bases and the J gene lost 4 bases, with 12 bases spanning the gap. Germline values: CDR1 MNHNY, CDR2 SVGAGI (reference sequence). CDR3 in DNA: TGTGCCAGTGCGACAGTAAGCACTGAAGCTTTCTTT. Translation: CASATVSTEAFF.

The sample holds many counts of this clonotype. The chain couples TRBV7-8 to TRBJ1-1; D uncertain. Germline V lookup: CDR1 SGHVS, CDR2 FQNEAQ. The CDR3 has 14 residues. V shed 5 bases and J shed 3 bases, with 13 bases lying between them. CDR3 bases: TGTGCCAGCAGCCCCCGGCGGATGGACACTGAAGCTTTCTTT. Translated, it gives CASSPRRMDTEAFF.

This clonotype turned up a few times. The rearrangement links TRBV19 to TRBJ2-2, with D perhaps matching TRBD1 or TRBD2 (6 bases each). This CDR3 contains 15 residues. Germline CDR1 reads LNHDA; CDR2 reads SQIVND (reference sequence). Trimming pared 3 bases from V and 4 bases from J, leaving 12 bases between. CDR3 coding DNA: TGTGCCAGTAGTATGGGGGGCCGCGGCACCGGGGAGCTGTTTTTT. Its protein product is CASSMGGRGTGELFF.

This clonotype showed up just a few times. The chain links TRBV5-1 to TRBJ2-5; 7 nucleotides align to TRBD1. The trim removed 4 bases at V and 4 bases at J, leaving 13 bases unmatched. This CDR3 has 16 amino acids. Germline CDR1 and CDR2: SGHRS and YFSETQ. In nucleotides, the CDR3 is TGCGCCAGCAGCGTTACCGGGACAGAGTTTCGAGAGACCCAGTACTTC. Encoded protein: CASSVTGTEFRETQYF.

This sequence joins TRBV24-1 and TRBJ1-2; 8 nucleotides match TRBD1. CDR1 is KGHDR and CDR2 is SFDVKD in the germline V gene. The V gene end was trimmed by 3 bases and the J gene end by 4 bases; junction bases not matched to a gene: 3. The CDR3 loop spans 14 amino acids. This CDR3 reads CATSDRQGTYGYTF. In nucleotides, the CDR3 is TGTGCCACCAGTGATCGACAGGGGACCTATGGCTACACCTTC.

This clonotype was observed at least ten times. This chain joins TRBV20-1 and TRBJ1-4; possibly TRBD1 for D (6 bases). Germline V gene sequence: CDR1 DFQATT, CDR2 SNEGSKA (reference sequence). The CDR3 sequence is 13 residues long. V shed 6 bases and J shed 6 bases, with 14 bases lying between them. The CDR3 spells CSAIQGGDEKLFF. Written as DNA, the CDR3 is TGCAGTGCCATACAGGGAGGGGATGAAAAACTGTTTTTT.

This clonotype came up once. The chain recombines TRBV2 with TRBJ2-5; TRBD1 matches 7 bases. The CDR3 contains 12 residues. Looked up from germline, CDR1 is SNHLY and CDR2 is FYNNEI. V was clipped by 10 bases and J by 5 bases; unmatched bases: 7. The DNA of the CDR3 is TGTGCCACCGGACAGGCCAGGGAGACCCAGTACTTC. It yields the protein CATGQARETQYF. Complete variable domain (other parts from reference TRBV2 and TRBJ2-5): EPEVTQTPSHQVTQMGQEVILRCVPISNHLYFYWYRQILGQKVEFLVSFYNNEISEKSEIFDDQFSVERPDGSNFTLKIRSTKLEDSAMYFCATGQARETQYFGPGTRLLVL.

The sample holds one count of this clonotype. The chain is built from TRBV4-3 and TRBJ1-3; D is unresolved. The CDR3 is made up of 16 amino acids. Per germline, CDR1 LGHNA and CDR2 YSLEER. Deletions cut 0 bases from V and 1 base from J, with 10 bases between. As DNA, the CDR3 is TGCGCCAGCAGCCAAGATCCGGGAGGGTCTGGAAACACCATATATTTT. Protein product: CASSQDPGGSGNTIYF.

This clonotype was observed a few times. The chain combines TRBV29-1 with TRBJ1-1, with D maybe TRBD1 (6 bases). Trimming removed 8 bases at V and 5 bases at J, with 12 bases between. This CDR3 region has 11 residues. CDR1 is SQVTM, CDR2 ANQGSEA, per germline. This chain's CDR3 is CSLGRGTEAFF. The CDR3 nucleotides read TGCAGCTTAGGTAGGGGGACTGAAGCTTTCTTT.

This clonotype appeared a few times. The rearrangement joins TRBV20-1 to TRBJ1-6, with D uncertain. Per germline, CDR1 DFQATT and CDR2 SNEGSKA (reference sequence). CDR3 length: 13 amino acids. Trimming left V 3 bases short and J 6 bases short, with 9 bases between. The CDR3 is CSARKGFNSPLHF. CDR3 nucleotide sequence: TGCAGTGCTAGGAAGGGTTTTAATTCACCCCTCCACTTT.

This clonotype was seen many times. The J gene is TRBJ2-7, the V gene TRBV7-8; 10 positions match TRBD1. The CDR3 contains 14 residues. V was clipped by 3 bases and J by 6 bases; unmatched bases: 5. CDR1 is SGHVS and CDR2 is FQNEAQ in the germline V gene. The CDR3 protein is CASSLGTGEFEQYF. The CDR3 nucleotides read TGTGCCAGCAGCTTGGGGACAGGGGAGTTCGAGCAGTACTTC.

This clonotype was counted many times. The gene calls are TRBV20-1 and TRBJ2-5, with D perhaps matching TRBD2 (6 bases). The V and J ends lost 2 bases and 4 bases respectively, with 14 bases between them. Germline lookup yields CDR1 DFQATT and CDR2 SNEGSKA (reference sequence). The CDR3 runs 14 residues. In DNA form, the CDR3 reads TGCAGTGCTAGATACCCAGGGAGGTCAGAGACCCAGTACTTC. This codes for CSARYPGRSETQYF.

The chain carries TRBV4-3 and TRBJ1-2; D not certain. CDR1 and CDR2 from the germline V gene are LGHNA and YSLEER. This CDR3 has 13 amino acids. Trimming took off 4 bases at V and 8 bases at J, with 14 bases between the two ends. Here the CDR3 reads CASSRAGPEGYTF. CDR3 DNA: TGCGCCAGCAGCCGAGCAGGACCAGAGGGCTACACCTTC.

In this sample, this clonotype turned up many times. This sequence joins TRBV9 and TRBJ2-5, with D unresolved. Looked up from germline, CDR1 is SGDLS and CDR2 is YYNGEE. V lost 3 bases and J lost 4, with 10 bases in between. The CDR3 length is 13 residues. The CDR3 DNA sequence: TGTGCCAGCAGCGCCGGTGTGCGAGAGACCCAGTACTTC. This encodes CASSAGVRETQYF.

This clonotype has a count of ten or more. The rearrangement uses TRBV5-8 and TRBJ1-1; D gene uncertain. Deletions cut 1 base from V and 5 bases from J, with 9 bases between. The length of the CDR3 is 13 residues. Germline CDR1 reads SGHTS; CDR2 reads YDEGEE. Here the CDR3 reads CASSLRTGTEAFF. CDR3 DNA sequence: TGTGCCAGCAGCTTGCGAACTGGGACTGAAGCTTTCTTT.

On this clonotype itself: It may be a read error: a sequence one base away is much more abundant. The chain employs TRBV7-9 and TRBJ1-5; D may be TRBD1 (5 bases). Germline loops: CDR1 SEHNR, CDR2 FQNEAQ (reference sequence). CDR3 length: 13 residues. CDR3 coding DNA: TGTGCTACAGCAGAGGGGAACAATCAGCTCCAGCATTTT. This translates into CATAEGNNQLQHF.

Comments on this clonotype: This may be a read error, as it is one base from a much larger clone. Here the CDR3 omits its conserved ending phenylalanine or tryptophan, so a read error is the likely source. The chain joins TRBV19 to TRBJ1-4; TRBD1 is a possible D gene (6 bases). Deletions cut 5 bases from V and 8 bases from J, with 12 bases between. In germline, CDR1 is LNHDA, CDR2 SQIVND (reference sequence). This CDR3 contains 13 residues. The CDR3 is CASSDTGSEKLFI. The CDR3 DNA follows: TGTGCCAGTAGTGATACAGGGAGCGAAAAACTGTTTATT.

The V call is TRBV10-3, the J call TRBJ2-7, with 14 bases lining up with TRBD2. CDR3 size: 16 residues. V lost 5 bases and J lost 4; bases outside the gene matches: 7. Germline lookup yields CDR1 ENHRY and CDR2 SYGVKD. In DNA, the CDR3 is TGTGCCATCAGTAGGGGACTAGCGGGAGCCATGTACGAGCAGTACTTC. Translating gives CAISRGLAGAMYEQYF.

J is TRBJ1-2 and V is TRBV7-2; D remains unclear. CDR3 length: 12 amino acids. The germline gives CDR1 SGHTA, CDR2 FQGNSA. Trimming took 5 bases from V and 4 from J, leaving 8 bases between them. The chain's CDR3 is CASSVEFYGYTF. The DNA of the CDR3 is TGTGCCAGCAGCGTTGAGTTCTATGGCTACACCTTC. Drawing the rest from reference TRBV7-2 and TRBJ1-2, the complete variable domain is GAGVSQSPSNKVTEKGKDVELRCDPISGHTALYWYRQSLGQGLEFLIYFQGNSAPDKSGLPSDRFSAERTGGSVSTLTIQRTQQEDSAVYLCASSVEFYGYTFGSGTRLTVV.

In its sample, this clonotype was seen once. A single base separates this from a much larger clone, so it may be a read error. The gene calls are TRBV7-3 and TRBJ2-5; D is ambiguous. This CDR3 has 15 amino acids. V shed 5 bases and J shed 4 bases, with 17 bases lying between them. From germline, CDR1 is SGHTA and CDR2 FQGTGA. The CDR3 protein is CASSPPSNRSETQYF. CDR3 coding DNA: TGTGCCAGCAGCCCACCATCAAATAGGTCAGAGACCCAGTACTTC.

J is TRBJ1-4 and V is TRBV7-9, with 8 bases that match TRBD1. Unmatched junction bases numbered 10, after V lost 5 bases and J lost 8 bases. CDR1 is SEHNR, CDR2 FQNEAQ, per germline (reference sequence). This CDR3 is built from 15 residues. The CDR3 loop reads CASSQAGTGREKLFF. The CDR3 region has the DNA TGTGCCAGCAGCCAAGCCGGGACAGGAAGGGAAAAACTGTTTTTT.